Listed below are T cell receptor beta chains from one sample, sequenced in a study of shared clonotypes between healthy human individuals. Sequenced by immunoSEQ multiplex PCR; TCRdb stores in-frame clones only, minus some. The top ten hold about 1.1% of the sample, which has 2 million to 2.5 million clones, about 95% seen once. Sequences were obtained from naive CD8+ T cells sorted from blood. The receptors here all came from a man younger than 30 in good health. The CDR3 runs from the conserved cysteine through the conserved F or W. Each record gives: D gene, clone size, J gene, V gene, CDR3 DNA, CDR3 protein. A D gene is named only where the DNA matches it firmly. Only some rows state a clone size, as once, few, many or a class for expanded clones.

D gene: .
clone size: .
J gene: TRBJ1-5
V gene: TRBV28
CDR3 DNA: TGTGCCAGCAGTTTCGTATACCCAGGCGCCTCAGGGCCCCAGCATTTT
CDR3 protein: CASSFVYPGASGPQHF

D gene: TRBD2
clone size: .
J gene: TRBJ2-7
V gene: TRBV7-2
CDR3 DNA: TGTGCCAGCAGCCCCCGGGGAGGGACCTACGAGCAGTACTTC
CDR3 protein: CASSPRGGTYEQYF

D gene: TRBD2
clone size: .
J gene: TRBJ2-2
V gene: TRBV2
CDR3 DNA: TGTGCCAGCAGTGAAGCTAGCGGGAGGACCACCGGGGAGCTGTTTTTT
CDR3 protein: CASSEASGRTTGELFF

D gene: .
clone size: .
J gene: TRBJ2-3
V gene: TRBV25-1
CDR3 DNA: TGTGCCAGCAGCCTCTTAAGCACAGATACGCAGTATTTT
CDR3 protein: CASSLLSTDTQYF

D gene: .
clone size: .
J gene: TRBJ1-2
V gene: TRBV2
CDR3 DNA: TGTGCCAGCAGTGACGGGGGCGCGAGGGGCTACACCTTC
CDR3 protein: CASSDGGARGYTF

D gene: .
clone size: .
J gene: TRBJ2-7
V gene: TRBV7-2
CDR3 DNA: TGTGCCAGCAGCCCTGGATGGGGGCTCCTGGGCTACGAGCAGTACTTC
CDR3 protein: CASSPGWGLLGYEQYF

D gene: .
clone size: .
J gene: TRBJ2-3
V gene: TRBV9
CDR3 DNA: TGTGCCAGCAGCGTAGCAGGAACAGGGACAGATACGCAGTATTTT
CDR3 protein: CASSVAGTGTDTQYF

D gene: TRBD2
clone size: .
J gene: TRBJ2-5
V gene: TRBV30
CDR3 DNA: TGTGCCTGGAGTGTGACTAGCGGGATGAGGGAGCAGTACTTC
CDR3 protein: CAWSVTSGMREQYF

D gene: TRBD2
clone size: .
J gene: TRBJ2-3
V gene: TRBV7-2
CDR3 DNA: TGTGCCAGCAGCGCCCCGGGACTAGCGGGAGTCTGGACAGATACGCAGTATTTT
CDR3 protein: CASSAPGLAGVWTDTQYF

D gene: TRBD1
clone size: .
J gene: TRBJ2-3
V gene: TRBV7-9
CDR3 DNA: TGTGCCAGCAGCTCCTCCGGGACAGGGGTCCCAGATACGCAGTATTTT
CDR3 protein: CASSSSGTGVPDTQYF

D gene: .
clone size: .
J gene: TRBJ1-5
V gene: TRBV11-2
CDR3 DNA: TGTGCCAGCAGCTTATCTGGACAGCCCCAGCATTTT
CDR3 protein: CASSLSGQPQHF

D gene: .
clone size: .
J gene: TRBJ1-2
V gene: TRBV6-5
CDR3 DNA: TGTGCCAGCAGTCGGACGGTTTCTAACTATGGCTACACCTTC
CDR3 protein: CASSRTVSNYGYTF

D gene: TRBD2
clone size: .
J gene: TRBJ2-7
V gene: TRBV10-1
CDR3 DNA: TGCGCCAGCAGTCCGGGACTAGCCTCCGAGCAGTACTTC
CDR3 protein: CASSPGLASEQYF

D gene: .
clone size: .
J gene: TRBJ1-3
V gene: TRBV7-8
CDR3 DNA: TGTGCCAGCAGCTTAGGGGAAAGCTCTGGAAACACCATATATTTT
CDR3 protein: CASSLGESSGNTIYF

D gene: TRBD1
clone size: .
J gene: TRBJ2-7
V gene: TRBV19
CDR3 DNA: TGTGCCAGTAGTATAGATCCCGGGACAGACGAGCAGTACTTC
CDR3 protein: CASSIDPGTDEQYF

D gene: TRBD2
clone size: .
J gene: TRBJ2-7
V gene: TRBV13
CDR3 DNA: TGTGCCAGCAGTTCAACTAGCGGGAGAGGGTACGAGCAGTACTTC
CDR3 protein: CASSSTSGRGYEQYF

D gene: .
clone size: .
J gene: TRBJ2-7
V gene: TRBV9
CDR3 DNA: TGTGCCAGCAGCGTAGCCACAGAGTCCTACGAGCAGTACTTC
CDR3 protein: CASSVATESYEQYF

D gene: .
clone size: .
J gene: TRBJ2-7
V gene: TRBV4-1
CDR3 DNA: TGCGCCAGCAGCCAACCCGGGAAAAACGAGCAGTACTTC
CDR3 protein: CASSQPGKNEQYF

D gene: .
clone size: .
J gene: TRBJ2-3
V gene: TRBV7-6
CDR3 DNA: TGTGCCAGCAGCCCAGAAGCGGGCCGCACAGATACGCAGTATTTT
CDR3 protein: CASSPEAGRTDTQYF

D gene: .
clone size: .
J gene: TRBJ2-7
V gene: TRBV5-8
CDR3 DNA: TGTGCCAGCAGCCCATTTAGCTACGAGCAGTACTTC
CDR3 protein: CASSPFSYEQYF

D gene: .
clone size: few
J gene: TRBJ1-2
V gene: TRBV29-1
CDR3 DNA: TGCAGCGTTGTGGAGGACTATGGCTACACCTTC
CDR3 protein: CSVVEDYGYTF

D gene: .
clone size: .
J gene: TRBJ2-2
V gene: TRBV5-8
CDR3 DNA: TGTGCCAGCAGCTTAGGGGATGGCGGGCACACCGGGGAGCTGTTTTTT
CDR3 protein: CASSLGDGGHTGELFF

D gene: .
clone size: .
J gene: TRBJ2-7
V gene: TRBV7-8
CDR3 DNA: TGTGCCAGCAGCGAGGGGACCTCCTACGAGCAGTACTTC
CDR3 protein: CASSEGTSYEQYF